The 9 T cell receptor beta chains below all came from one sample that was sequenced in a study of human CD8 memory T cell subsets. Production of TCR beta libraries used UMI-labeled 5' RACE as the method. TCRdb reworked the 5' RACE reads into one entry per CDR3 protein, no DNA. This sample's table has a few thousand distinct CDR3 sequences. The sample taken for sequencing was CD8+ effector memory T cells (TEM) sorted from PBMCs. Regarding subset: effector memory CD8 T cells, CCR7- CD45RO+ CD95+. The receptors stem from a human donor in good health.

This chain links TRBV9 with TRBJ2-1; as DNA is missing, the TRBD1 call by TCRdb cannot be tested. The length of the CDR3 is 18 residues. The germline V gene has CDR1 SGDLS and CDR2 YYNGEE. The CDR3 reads CASSPRTGTRDAYNEQFF.

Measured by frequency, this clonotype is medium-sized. The CDR3 reads CSAREELAGEQYF. The V and J genes are TRBV20-1 and TRBJ2-7; TCRdb reports TRBD2, a call that lacks DNA to check it against. Germline values: CDR1 DFQATT, CDR2 SNEGSKA (reference sequence). This CDR3 is built from 13 residues.

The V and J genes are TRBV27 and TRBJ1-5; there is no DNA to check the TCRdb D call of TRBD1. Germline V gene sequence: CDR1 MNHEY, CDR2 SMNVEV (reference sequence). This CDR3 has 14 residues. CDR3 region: CASSYRGSNQPQHF.

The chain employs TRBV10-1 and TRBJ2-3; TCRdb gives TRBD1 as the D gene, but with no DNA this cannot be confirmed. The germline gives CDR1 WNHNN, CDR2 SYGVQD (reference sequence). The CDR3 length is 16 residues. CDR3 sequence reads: CASSESMTGSTDTQYF.

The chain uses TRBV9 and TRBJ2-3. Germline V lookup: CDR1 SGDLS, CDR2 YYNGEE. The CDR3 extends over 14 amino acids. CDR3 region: CASSVGLLGDTQYF. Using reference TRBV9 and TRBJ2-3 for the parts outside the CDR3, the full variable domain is DSGVTQTPKHLITATGQRVTLRCSPRSGDLSVYWYQQSLDQGLQFLIQYYNGEERAKGNILERFSAQQFPDLHSELNLSSLELGDSALYFCASSVGLLGDTQYFGPGTRLTVL.

The CDR3 sequence is CASSDSSLNTGELFF. J is TRBJ2-2 and V is TRBV19; TCRdb proposes TRBD1, but this gene call is untestable without DNA. This CDR3 spans 15 amino acids. Germline CDR1 reads LNHDA; CDR2 reads SQIVND (reference sequence).

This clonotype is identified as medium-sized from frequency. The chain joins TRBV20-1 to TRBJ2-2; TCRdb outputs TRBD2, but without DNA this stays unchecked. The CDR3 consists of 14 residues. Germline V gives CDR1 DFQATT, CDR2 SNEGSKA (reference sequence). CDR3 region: CSARSGREVGELFF.

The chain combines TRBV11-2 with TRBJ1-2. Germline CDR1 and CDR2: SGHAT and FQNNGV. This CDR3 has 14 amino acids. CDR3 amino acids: CASSPVSYNYGYTF.

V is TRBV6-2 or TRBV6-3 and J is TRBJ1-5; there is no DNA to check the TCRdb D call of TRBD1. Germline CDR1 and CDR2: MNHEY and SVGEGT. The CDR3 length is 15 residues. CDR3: CASTQEGTGAQPQHF.